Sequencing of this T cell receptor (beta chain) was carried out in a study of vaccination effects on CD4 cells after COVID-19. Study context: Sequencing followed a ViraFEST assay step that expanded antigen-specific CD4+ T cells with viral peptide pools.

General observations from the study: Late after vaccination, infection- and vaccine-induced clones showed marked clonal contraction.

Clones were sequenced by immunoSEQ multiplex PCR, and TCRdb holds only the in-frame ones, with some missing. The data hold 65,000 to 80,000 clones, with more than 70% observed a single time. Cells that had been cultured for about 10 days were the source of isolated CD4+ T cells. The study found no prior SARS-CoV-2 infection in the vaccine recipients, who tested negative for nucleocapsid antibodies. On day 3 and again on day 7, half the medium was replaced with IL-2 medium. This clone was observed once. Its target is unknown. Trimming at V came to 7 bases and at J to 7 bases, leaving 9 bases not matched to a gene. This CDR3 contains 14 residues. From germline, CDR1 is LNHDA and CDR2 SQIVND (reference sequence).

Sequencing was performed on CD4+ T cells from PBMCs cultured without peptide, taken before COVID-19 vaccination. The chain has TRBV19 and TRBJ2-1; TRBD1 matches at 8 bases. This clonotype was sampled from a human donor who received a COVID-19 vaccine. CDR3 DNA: TGTGCCAGTAATTTCCGGGACAGGCGTAATGAGCAGTTCTTC. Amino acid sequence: CASNFRDRRNEQFF.